These T cell receptor beta chains were read from a single sample in a study of shared clonotypes between healthy human individuals. Using immunoSEQ multiplex PCR, the repertoire was profiled, and TCRdb retains in-frame clones only, with some absent. This table has approximately 2.4 million clones, under 97% appearing once. Input material: naive CD4+ T cells sorted from blood. The receptors stem from a man aged 18-30 years in good health. The CDR3 runs from the conserved cysteine through the conserved F or W. The D gene is left open where the match is weak. Clone size, where shown, is once, few, many, or a class for clones that have expanded.

J: TRBJ1-6
V: TRBV6-4
size: .
length: 13
D: .
CDR3: CASSIQGQGPLHF

J: TRBJ2-7
V: TRBV5-4
size: .
length: 15
D: TRBD1
CDR3: CASSPGGQGAYEQYF

J: TRBJ1-6
V: TRBV5-6
size: .
length: 14
D: .
CDR3: CASSTTLITSPLHF

J: TRBJ2-7
V: TRBV5-7
size: .
length: 10
D: .
CDR3: CASSLIEQYF

J: TRBJ2-1
V: TRBV30
size: .
length: 15
D: TRBD1
CDR3: CARTGTGSVDGEQFF

J: TRBJ1-2
V: TRBV5-4
size: .
length: 14
D: .
CDR3: CASSLAGSNYGYTF

J: TRBJ1-1
V: TRBV7-2
size: .
length: 15
D: .
CDR3: CASSQLGGLNTEAFF

J: TRBJ2-5
V: TRBV30
size: .
length: 12
D: .
CDR3: CAWTGGEETQYF

J: TRBJ2-3
V: TRBV19
size: .
length: 15
D: TRBD2
CDR3: CASGTSGRRDGSQYF

J: TRBJ1-4
V: TRBV6-1
size: .
length: 14
D: .
CDR3: CASSEAQGGEKLFF

J: TRBJ2-7
V: TRBV5-1
size: .
length: 13
D: .
CDR3: CASSTNPSYEQYF

J: TRBJ2-1
V: TRBV5-4
size: .
length: 15
D: .
CDR3: CASSGGIPTGDEQFF

J: TRBJ1-1
V: TRBV18
size: .
length: 15
D: .
CDR3: CASSPTTDERTEAFF

J: TRBJ2-7
V: TRBV7-3
size: once
length: 16
D: .
CDR3: CASSLEGGSSSYEQYF

J: TRBJ1-1
V: TRBV11-2
size: .
length: 13
D: .
CDR3: CASSSWEVGEAFF

J: TRBJ1-1
V: TRBV11-2
size: .
length: 14
D: TRBD1
CDR3: CASALRQGATEAFF

J: TRBJ2-7
V: TRBV28
size: .
length: 15
D: TRBD2
CDR3: CASSLLFGGSYEQYF

J: TRBJ2-1
V: TRBV2
size: .
length: 15
D: .
CDR3: CASRPTTPSYNEQFF

J: TRBJ1-6
V: TRBV5-1
size: .
length: 14
D: .
CDR3: CASSLSREYSPLHF

J: TRBJ1-2
V: TRBV7-9
size: .
length: 14
D: TRBD1
CDR3: CASSLPEGARGYTF